What follows describes a single T cell receptor (beta chain). Antigen unknown. The CDR3 runs to 14 residues. The V and J ends lost 10 bases and 6 bases respectively, with 22 bases between them. From germline, CDR1 is SGHVS and CDR2 FQNEAQ. Into CD45RA+ naive and CD45RA-negative memory subsets, the CD4+ cells were split. This sample stems from a study of shared clonotypes between healthy human individuals. Study-level findings and limits: Larger estimated richness was generally recorded for naive subsets relative to memory subsets. Generation probabilities of non-shared clonotypes were lower (relative to those shared by all four donors).

Profiling relied on immunoSEQ multiplex PCR, and the TCRdb table lists in-frame clones only, not all of them. The sample has about 640,000 clones; approximately 79% are singletons. The sample consisted of memory CD4+ T cells sorted from blood. Subset given: CD45RA-negative fraction. V gene TRBV7-8 combines with J gene TRBJ2-7, with D tentatively TRBD2 (5 bases). The receptor comes from a woman in her twenties or thirties in good health. The CDR3, as DNA: TGTGCCATCCGGGATCCAGGAGAAAATAGCGAGCAGTACTTC. Translating it yields CAIRDPGENSEQYF. The full variable domain, with the rest looked up from reference TRBV7-8 and TRBJ2-7, is GAGVSQSPRYKVAKRGQDVALRCDPISGHVSLFWYQQALGQGPEFLTYFQNEAQLDKSGLPSDRFFAERPEGSVSTLKIQRTQQEDSAVYLCAIRDPGENSEQYFGPGTRLTVT.